A selection of T cell receptor beta chains follows, all from one sample in a study of cytomegalovirus exposure and HLA in healthy donors. Clones were sequenced by immunoSEQ multiplex PCR, and TCRdb holds only the in-frame ones, with some missing. The data show approximately 79,000 clones, 78% seen once. The specimen sequenced was PBMCs. The receptors derive from a man aged 35 to 55 in good health and CMV-seronegative. Both conserved end residues are part of each CDR3. A D gene is named only where the DNA matches it firmly. Part of the rows lack a size; the others show once, few, many or a class for expanded clones.

d_call clone_size j_call v_call cdr3_aa cdr3_nt
TRBD2 . TRBJ2-1 TRBV7-3 CASSLAQVGLAGAVEQFF TGTGCCAGCAGCTTAGCTCAGGTGGGACTAGCGGGAGCGGTTGAGCAGTTCTTC
TRBD2 . TRBJ2-1 TRBV7-3 CASSPGLEYNEQFF TGTGCCAGCAGCCCGGGACTAGAGTACAATGAGCAGTTCTTC
TRBD1 . TRBJ2-3 TRBV18 CASYPGTGDADTQYF TGTGCCAGCTACCCCGGGACAGGGGATGCAGATACGCAGTATTTT
. . TRBJ2-7 TRBV11-3 CASSLNGGEQYF TGTGCCAGCAGCTTAAACGGAGGCGAGCAGTACTTC
TRBD1 . TRBJ1-5 TRBV6-4 CASSGDRDRGNQPQHF TGTGCCAGCAGTGGAGACAGGGATAGGGGCAATCAGCCCCAGCATTTT
. few TRBJ2-7 TRBV5-1 CASGQVGSYEQYF TGCGCCAGCGGGCAGGTTGGGTCCTACGAGCAGTACTTC
. . TRBJ2-6 TRBV5-4 CASSLGGRTSGANVLTF TGTGCCAGCAGCTTGGGCGGGCGGACCTCTGGGGCCAACGTCCTGACTTTC
. few TRBJ1-1 TRBV27 CASSLGGWATEAFF TGTGCCAGCAGTTTAGGGGGGTGGGCCACTGAAGCTTTCTTT
. few TRBJ1-2 TRBV27 CASSLRGRDGYTF TGTGCCAGCAGTTTGCGGGGTAGAGATGGCTACACCTTC
. . TRBJ2-4 TRBV5-5 CASSLVRAAGEGAENIQYF TGTGCCAGCAGCTTGGTAAGGGCGGCAGGGGAAGGGGCCGAAAACATTCAGTACTTC
TRBD1 once TRBJ2-7 TRBV6-4 CASSDPNPGTAAYEQYF TGTGCCAGCAGTGACCCCAATCCCGGGACAGCAGCCTACGAGCAGTACTTC
TRBD1 . TRBJ2-4 TRBV18 CASSPFRDSKNIQYF TGTGCCAGCTCACCGTTCCGGGACAGTAAAAACATTCAGTACTTC
. few TRBJ2-1 TRBV5-1 CASGMVSGAYNEQFF TGCGCCAGCGGGATGGTATCGGGAGCTTACAATGAGCAGTTCTTC
TRBD1 . TRBJ2-7 TRBV6-1 CASSVRTGSNYEQYF TGTGCCAGCAGTGTACGGACAGGTTCGAACTACGAGCAGTACTTC
. . TRBJ2-3 TRBV7-8 CASSLRRWTSTDTQYF TGTGCCAGCAGCCTACGACGGTGGACTAGCACAGATACGCAGTATTTT
. . TRBJ1-1 TRBV20-1 CSASTGNEAFF TGCAGTGCTTCCACGGGGAATGAAGCTTTCTTT
. . TRBJ2-7 TRBV2 CASSEAFGYEQYF TGTGCCAGCAGTGAAGCGTTCGGTTACGAGCAGTACTTC
TRBD1 . TRBJ1-2 TRBV18 CASSPGQGSNYGYTF TGTGCCAGCTCACCGGGACAGGGGTCTAACTATGGCTACACCTTC